The 8 T cell receptor beta chains below were found in one sample sequenced in a study of cytomegalovirus exposure and HLA in healthy donors. The PCR was carried out with 60 Vbeta primers and 13 Jbeta primers. Data came from immunoSEQ multiplex PCR; TCRdb stores just in-frame clones and leaves some out. This sample's table reports roughly 120,000 clones. Sample: PBMCs. The source of these receptors is a man aged 25-45 years in good health and CMV-seronegative.

The chain links TRBV27 to TRBJ1-5, with D tentatively TRBD1 (5 bases). This CDR3 comprises 12 residues. Trimming took 9 bases from V and 4 from J, leaving 10 bases between them. Germline lookup yields CDR1 MNHEY and CDR2 SMNVEV (reference sequence). CDR3 amino acids: CASRGVNQPQHF. The CDR3 coding sequence is TGTGCCAGTCGGGGGGTAAATCAGCCCCAGCATTTT.

This chain joins TRBV27 and TRBJ1-1, with D maybe TRBD1 (5 bases). V dropped 0 bases and J dropped 10 bases, with 12 bases sitting between them. This CDR3 contains 13 residues. The germline gives CDR1 MNHEY, CDR2 SMNVEV (reference sequence). The CDR3 bases are TGTGCCAGCAGTTTATCGGGGGGTGGAGCAGCTTTCTTT. This codes for CASSLSGGGAAFF.

The chain joins TRBV5-6 to TRBJ2-3, with a possible D match to TRBD1 (7 bases). V lost 1 base and J 6 bases, leaving 15 bases between the germline ends. Germline CDR1 SGHDT, CDR2 YYEEEE. There are 15 residues in the CDR3. CDR3 in amino acids: CASSLQGGISDTQYF. CDR3 DNA sequence: TGTGCCAGCAGCTTGCAGGGGGGTATCTCGGATACGCAGTATTTT.

The CDR3 sequence is CASSYTGGSYEQYF. Written as DNA, the CDR3 is TGTGCCAGCAGTTATACCGGGGGGAGCTACGAGCAGTACTTC. V gene TRBV28 combines with J gene TRBJ2-7, with 7 bases identical to TRBD2. This CDR3 spans 14 amino acids. V was pared by 4 bases and J by 3 bases, with 6 bases of the junction left unmatched. Germline V CDR1 and CDR2: MDHEN, SYDVKM.

J is TRBJ2-2 and V is TRBV30; D is possibly TRBD1 (6 bases). This CDR3 is 14 amino acids long. Germline V gene data show CDR1 as GTSNPN and CDR2 as SVGIG (reference sequence). Trimming took 7 bases from V and 0 from J, leaving 12 bases between them. The CDR3 sequence: CASRGVANTGELFF. Here the CDR3 DNA reads TGTGCCTCCAGGGGAGTCGCGAACACCGGGGAGCTGTTTTTT. Based on the CDR3 plus reference TRBV30 and TRBJ2-2, the full variable domain is SQTIHQWPATLVQPVGSPLSLECTVEGTSNPNLYWYRQAAGRGLQLLFYSVGIGQISSEVPQNLSASRPQDRQFILSSKKLLLSDSGFYLCASRGVANTGELFFGEGSRLTVL.

The chain recombines TRBV9 with TRBJ2-1, with 7 bases fitting TRBD1. CDR1 SGDLS and CDR2 YYNGEE come from the germline V gene. The length of the CDR3 is 20 residues. Trimming at V came to 5 bases and at J to 0 bases, leaving 20 bases not matched to a gene. CDR3 nucleotides: TGTGCCAGCAGGGGAGACACCGGGACAGCCGGCCCCAGCTCCTACAATGAGCAGTTCTTC. It codes for CASRGDTGTAGPSSYNEQFF.

The chain's CDR3 is CATLSVTPKQPYEQYF. CDR3 nucleotide sequence: TGTGCCACCCTGTCCGTGACACCGAAACAACCCTACGAGCAGTACTTC. The chain employs TRBV2 and TRBJ2-7; D is unresolved. Germline V gene sequence: CDR1 SNHLY, CDR2 FYNNEI. V was cut by 10 bases and J by 2 bases, with 24 bases left in between. This CDR3 spans 16 amino acids.

For the CDR3, the DNA is TGTGCCAGCAAACTCGGTATTAATTCACCCCTCCACTTT. It encodes CASKLGINSPLHF. The chain uses TRBV2 and TRBJ1-6; no definite D call. This CDR3 contains 13 residues. Germline V gene sequence: CDR1 SNHLY, CDR2 FYNNEI. Deletions cut 7 bases from V and 6 bases from J, with 10 bases between.